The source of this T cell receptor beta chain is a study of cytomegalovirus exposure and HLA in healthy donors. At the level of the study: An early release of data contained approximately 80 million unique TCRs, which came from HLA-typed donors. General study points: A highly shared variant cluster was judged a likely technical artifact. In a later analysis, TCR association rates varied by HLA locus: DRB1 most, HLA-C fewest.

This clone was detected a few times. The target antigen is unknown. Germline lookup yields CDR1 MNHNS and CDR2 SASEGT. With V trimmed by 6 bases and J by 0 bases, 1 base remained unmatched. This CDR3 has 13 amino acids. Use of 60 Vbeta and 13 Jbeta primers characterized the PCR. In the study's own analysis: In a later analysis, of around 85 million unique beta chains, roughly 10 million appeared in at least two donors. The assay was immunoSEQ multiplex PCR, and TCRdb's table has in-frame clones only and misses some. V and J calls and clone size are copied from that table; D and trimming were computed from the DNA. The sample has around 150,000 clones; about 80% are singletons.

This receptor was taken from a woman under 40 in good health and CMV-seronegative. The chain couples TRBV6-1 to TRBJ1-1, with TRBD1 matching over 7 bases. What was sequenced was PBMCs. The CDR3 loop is CASRGQMNTEAFF. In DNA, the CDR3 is TGTGCCAGCAGGGGACAGATGAACACTGAAGCTTTCTTT.